This TCR beta chain was sequenced during a study of cytomegalovirus exposure and HLA in healthy donors. Overall study context: The roughly 120 million unique TCR beta sequences, from roughly 170 million T cells, were found by an earlier analysis. The Caucasian-associated ancestry cluster held over 80% of under 450 genotyped donors. Study-level findings and limits: The classifier was said to identify cytomegalovirus status with high specificity and sensitivity.

The PCR used 60 Vbeta and 13 Jbeta primers. The assay was immunoSEQ multiplex PCR, and TCRdb's table has in-frame clones only and misses some. The sample shows approximately 200,000 clones, 70% to 90% of them seen only once. Each donor's status was that of a healthy bone marrow donor. As for this clone: The antigen is not known.

The sample taken for sequencing was PBMCs. This sequence originates from a woman between 50 and 59 years old in good health and CMV-seronegative.

This chain's CDR3 is CASSRDRSNTGELFF. Written as DNA, the CDR3 is TGTGCCAGTAGTAGAGACAGATCGAACACCGGGGAGCTGTTTTTT. J is TRBJ2-2 and V is TRBV19; TRBD1 might be the D (5 bases). V lost 4 bases to trimming and J lost 0 bases, with 9 bases between them. This CDR3 contains 15 residues. CDR1 and CDR2 from the germline V gene are LNHDA and SQIVND (reference sequence). The entire variable domain, with the rest obtained from reference TRBV19 and TRBJ2-2, is as follows: DGGITQSPKYLFRKEGQNVTLSCEQNLNHDAMYWYRQDPGQGLRLIYYSQIVNDFQKGDIAEGYSVSREKKESFPLTVTSAQKNPTAFYLCASSRDRSNTGELFFGEGSRLTVL.